This TCR beta chain was obtained from a study of blood T cell repertoires in COVID-19. Study context: The cDNA or gDNA used as material had been derived from T cells, B-cell-depleted T cells, or PBMCs.

Methods used by the authors: Reference gene primer amplification gave estimated nucleated cell counts. TCRdb's table, derived via immunoSEQ multiplex PCR, lists solely in-frame clones and lacks some. That table is the source of V, J and clone size, and D and trimming were worked out from the DNA. The top ten hold 4.5% to 7.5% of the sample, which has approximately 190,000 clones, about nine tenths seen once. Germline V gene lookup returns CDR1 MDHEN and CDR2 SYDVKM. There are 14 residues in the CDR3. The V and J ends lost 6 bases and 10 bases, in that order; junction bases with no gene match: 10. This sequence joins TRBV28 and TRBJ1-4, with TRBD1 matching over 8 bases. The specimen was peripheral blood. The TCR comes from an older man with acute or convalescent COVID-19. CDR3 protein: CASRQTGDKGKLFF. The CDR3 bases are TGTGCCAGCAGACAGACAGGGGATAAGGGAAAACTGTTTTTT.